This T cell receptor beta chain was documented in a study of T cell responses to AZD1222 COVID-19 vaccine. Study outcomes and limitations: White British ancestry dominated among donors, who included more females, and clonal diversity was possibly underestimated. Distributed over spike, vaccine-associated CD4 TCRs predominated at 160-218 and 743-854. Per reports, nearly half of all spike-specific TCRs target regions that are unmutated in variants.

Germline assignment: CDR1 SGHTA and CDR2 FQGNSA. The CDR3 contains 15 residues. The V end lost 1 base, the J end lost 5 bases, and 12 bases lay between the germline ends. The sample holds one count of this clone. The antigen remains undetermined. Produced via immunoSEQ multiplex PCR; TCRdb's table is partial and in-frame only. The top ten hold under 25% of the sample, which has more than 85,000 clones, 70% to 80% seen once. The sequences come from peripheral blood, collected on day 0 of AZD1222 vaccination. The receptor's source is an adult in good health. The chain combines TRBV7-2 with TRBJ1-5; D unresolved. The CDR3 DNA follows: TGTGCCAGCAGCTTAGTCTCCGGCGGGGATCAGCCCCAGCATTTT. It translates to CASSLVSGGDQPQHF.